This TCR beta chain was obtained from a study of T cell repertoires in cytomegalovirus infection. TCRdb recomputed calls from the reads with MiXCR, one row per CDR3 protein. The sample contains roughly 90,000 distinct CDR3 sequences, approximately 24% of which appear only once. Per the germline V gene, CDR1 is LGHNA and CDR2 is YSLEER. The CDR3 has 12 amino acids. V lost 4 bases, J lost 7 bases, and 10 bases lay in between. This clonotype has ten or more counts. Its specificity is unknown. This sequence originates from a human donor in good health (CMV status not recorded). Some clones in this sample may be carry-over from other donors' samples. The chain uses TRBV4-3 and TRBJ1-1, with D unresolved. The source material was CD8+ T cells from cultured PBMCs, sampled from culture after CMV antigen stimulation. The CDR3 DNA is TGCGCCAGCAGCCGGGCCGTGGGTGAAGCTTTCTTT. Residues: CASSRAVGEAFF.